This TCR beta chain came from a study of healthy donors' naive CD4 and CD8 T cells. Study-level information: Three donor age groups were sampled: 20-25, 40-50 and 60-70 years; half female.

Trimming took off 5 bases at V and 6 bases at J, with 8 bases between the two ends. CDR1 is MNHEY, CDR2 SMNVEV, per germline (reference sequence). The CDR3 spans 12 residues. This clonotype was seen a few times. A linear amplification protocol produced the TCR libraries from 500 ng of total RNA. One entry per CDR3 protein, called by TCRdb with MiXCR from the reads. The top ten clones hold 2% to 2.5% of a sample with 150,000 to 200,000 distinct CDR3 sequences, over 60% of them seen once. The receptor was isolated from a pool of human donors in good health; the sample pools cells from several healthy donors. The sample taken for sequencing was naive CD4+ and CD8+ T cells sorted from blood, pooled from several donors. The rearrangement joins TRBV27 to TRBJ1-5; no clear D gene. The CDR3 DNA reads TGTGCCAGCAGTCCTCTGGGTCAGCCCCAGCATTTT. Translating it yields CASSPLGQPQHF.